The rows below give T cell receptor beta chains drawn from one sample of a study of T-cell reconstitution after alpha-beta-depleted transplantation in children. TCRdb ran MiXCR on the PCR reads and lists one entry per CDR3 protein. The sample consists of about 490,000 distinct CDR3 sequences, 8% to 11% of them appearing once. Sequenced here: PBMCs, sampled before TCRalphabeta/CD19-depleted stem cell transplant. The origin of the receptors is a child aged 2 to 10 with inherited bone marrow failure, due to receive a stem cell transplant. Both conserved end residues are part of each CDR3. Each record gives: V gene, CDR3 protein.

TRBV24-1 | CATSDPRASGRAYNEQFF
TRBV7-9 | CASSLSAGWSAFF
TRBV6-2/TRBV6-3 | CASSYEDRGRRQETQYF
TRBV6-2/TRBV6-3 | CASRWGDSSYEQYF
TRBV29-1 | CSASDLNTEAFF
TRBV7-2 | CASSWGLAGGIDTQYF
TRBV5-1 | CASSLNVRELTDTQYF
TRBV27 | CASSFSGAEYNEQFF
TRBV6-5 | CASSYRTDHGYTF
TRBV2 | CASSQGYGEQFF
TRBV29-1 | CSVQKRTGLDEQYF
TRBV3-1 | CASRPREREDCGYTF
TRBV5-6 | CASSPWSGTRASTF
TRBV27 | CASDGGSSYNEQFF
TRBV20-1 | CRARPIYDNEQFF
TRBV20-1 | CSARTGTRADTQYF
TRBV5-1 | CATGDFEGEQYF
TRBV13 | CASKTGFGEKLFF
TRBV15 | CATSSSTGVRADTQYF
TRBV7-9 | CASSDSATERTDTQYF
TRBV20-1 | CSAPLTTGLNHYEQYF
TRBV4-1 | CASSQVASGSDSYEQYF
TRBV7-6 | CASSPTSRGEQFF
TRBV5-1 | CASTALDRHHEQYF
TRBV28 | CASSFSYQRDYYNEQFF
TRBV5-1 | CASSPGTDYNEQFF
TRBV19 | CASSIVGGDTQYF
TRBV12-3/TRBV12-4 | CASSLTRGTQETQYF